The source of this T cell receptor (beta chain) is a study of shared clonotypes between healthy human individuals. With respect to this clone: Its specificity is not known.

The donors, all of them Caucasian adults, lived in Nashville, Tennessee. Here immunoSEQ multiplex PCR was the method, and the copy in TCRdb shows in-frame clones only, minus some. The sample has 850,000 to 1,200,000 clones, approximately 72% seen once. The V gene lost 6 bases and the J gene lost 0 bases, with 17 bases spanning the gap. Germline-derived CDR1 and CDR2 are LNHDA and SQIVND (reference sequence). This CDR3 is 17 amino acids long. Study-level results: Memory subsets had estimated richness that was generally smaller than that of naive subsets.

The rearrangement uses TRBV19 and TRBJ1-4; the D is unclear. Sequencing was performed on memory CD4+ T cells sorted from blood. Specified subset: CD45RA-negative fraction. The sequence came from a man between 18 and 35 years old in good health. Here the CDR3 reads CASRTVTDPATNEKLFF. CDR3 sequence (DNA): TGTGCCAGTAGAACCGTTACAGACCCTGCAACTAATGAAAAACTGTTTTTT. Drawing the rest from reference TRBV19 and TRBJ1-4, the complete variable domain is DGGITQSPKYLFRKEGQNVTLSCEQNLNHDAMYWYRQDPGQGLRLIYYSQIVNDFQKGDIAEGYSVSREKKESFPLTVTSAQKNPTAFYLCASRTVTDPATNEKLFFGSGTQLSVL.